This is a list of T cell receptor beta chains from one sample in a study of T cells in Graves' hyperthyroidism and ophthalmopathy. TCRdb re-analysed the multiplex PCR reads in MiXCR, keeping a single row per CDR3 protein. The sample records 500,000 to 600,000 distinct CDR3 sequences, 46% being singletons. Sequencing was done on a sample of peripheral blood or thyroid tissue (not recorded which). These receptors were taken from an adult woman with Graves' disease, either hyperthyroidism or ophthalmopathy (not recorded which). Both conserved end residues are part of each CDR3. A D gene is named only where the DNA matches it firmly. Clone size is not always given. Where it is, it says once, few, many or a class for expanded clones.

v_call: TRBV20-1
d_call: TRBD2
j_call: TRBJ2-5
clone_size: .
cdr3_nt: TGCAGTGCTAGGGGAGGGACTAGCTCCCAAGAGACCCAGTACTTC
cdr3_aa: CSARGGTSSQETQYF

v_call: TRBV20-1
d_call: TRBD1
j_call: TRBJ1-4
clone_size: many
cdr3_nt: TGCAGTGCCACCGACAGGGTCGGGGAAAAACTGTTTTTT
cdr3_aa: CSATDRVGEKLFF

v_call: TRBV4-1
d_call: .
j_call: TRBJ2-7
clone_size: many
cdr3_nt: TGCGCCAGCAGCCAAGTGCGGGGACTTCAACTCTACGAGCAGTACTTC
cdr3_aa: CASSQVRGLQLYEQYF

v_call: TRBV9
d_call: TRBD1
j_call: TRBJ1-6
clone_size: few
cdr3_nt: TGTGCCAGCAGCGCCCCGCCCGGACAGGGGAATAATTCACCCCTCCACTTT
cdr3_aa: CASSAPPGQGNNSPLHF

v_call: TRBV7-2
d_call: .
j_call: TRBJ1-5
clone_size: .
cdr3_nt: TGTGCCAGCAGCTTACATCCGGGACTAGCGGCCTACGAGCATTTT
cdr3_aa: CASSLHPGLAAYEHF

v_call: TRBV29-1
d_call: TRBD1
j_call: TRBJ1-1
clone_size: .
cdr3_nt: TGCAGCGTTATGGGACAGGGGAACACTGAAGCTTTCTTT
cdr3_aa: CSVMGQGNTEAFF

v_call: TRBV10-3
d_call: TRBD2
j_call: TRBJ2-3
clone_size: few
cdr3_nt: TGTGCCATCACCTCGGGACTAGCGACAGATACGCAGTATTTT
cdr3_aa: CAITSGLATDTQYF

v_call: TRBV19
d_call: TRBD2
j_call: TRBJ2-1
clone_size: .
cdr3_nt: TGTGCCAGTAGTTTCGATAGCGGGAGTTATGAGCAGTTCTTC
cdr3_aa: CASSFDSGSYEQFF

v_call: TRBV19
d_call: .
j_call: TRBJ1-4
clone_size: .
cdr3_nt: TGTGCCAGTAGTACCCCCGGGGGTACCTTTAATGAAAAACCGTTTTTT
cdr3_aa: CASSTPGGTFNEKPFF

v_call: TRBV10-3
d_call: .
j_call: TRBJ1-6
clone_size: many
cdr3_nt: TGTGCCATCGGCTTCGGGAATTCACCCCTCCACTTT
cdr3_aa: CAIGFGNSPLHF

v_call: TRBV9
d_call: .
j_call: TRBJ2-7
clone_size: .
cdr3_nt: TGTGCCAGCAGCCGAATGGACAGAACCTCGTACGAGCAGTACTTC
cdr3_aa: CASSRMDRTSYEQYF

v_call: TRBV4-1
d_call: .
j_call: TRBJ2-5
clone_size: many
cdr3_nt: TGTGCCAGCAGCTCAAGAACAGGTGGAGAGACCCAGTACTTC
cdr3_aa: CASSSRTGGETQYF

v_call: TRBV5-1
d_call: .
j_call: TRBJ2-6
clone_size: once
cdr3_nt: TGCGCCAGCAGCCTCACCAACGTCCTGACTTTC
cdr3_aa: CASSLTNVLTF

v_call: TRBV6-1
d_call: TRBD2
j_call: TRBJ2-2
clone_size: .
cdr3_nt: TGTGCCAGCAGTGAAGCTGCCTTACTAGCGGGAGGACTGGACACCGGGGAGCTGTTTTTT
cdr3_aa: CASSEAALLAGGLDTGELFF

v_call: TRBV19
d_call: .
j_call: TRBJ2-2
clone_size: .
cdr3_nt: .
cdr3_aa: CASSRGYSGANVLTFGAGTGELFF